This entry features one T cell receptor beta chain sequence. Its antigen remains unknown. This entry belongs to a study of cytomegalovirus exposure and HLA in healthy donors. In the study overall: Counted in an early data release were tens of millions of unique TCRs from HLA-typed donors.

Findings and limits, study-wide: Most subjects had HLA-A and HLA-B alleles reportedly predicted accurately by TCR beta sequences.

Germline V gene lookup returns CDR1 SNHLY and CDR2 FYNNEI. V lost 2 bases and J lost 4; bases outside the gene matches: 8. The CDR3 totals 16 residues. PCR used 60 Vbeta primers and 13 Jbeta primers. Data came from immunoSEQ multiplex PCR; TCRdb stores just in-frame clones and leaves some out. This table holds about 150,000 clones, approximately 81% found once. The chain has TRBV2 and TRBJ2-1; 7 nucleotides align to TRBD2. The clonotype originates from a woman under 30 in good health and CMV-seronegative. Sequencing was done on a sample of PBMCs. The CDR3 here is CASSETGGGLYNEQFF. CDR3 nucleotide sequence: TGTGCCAGCAGTGAAACTGGGGGGGGACTATACAATGAGCAGTTCTTC.